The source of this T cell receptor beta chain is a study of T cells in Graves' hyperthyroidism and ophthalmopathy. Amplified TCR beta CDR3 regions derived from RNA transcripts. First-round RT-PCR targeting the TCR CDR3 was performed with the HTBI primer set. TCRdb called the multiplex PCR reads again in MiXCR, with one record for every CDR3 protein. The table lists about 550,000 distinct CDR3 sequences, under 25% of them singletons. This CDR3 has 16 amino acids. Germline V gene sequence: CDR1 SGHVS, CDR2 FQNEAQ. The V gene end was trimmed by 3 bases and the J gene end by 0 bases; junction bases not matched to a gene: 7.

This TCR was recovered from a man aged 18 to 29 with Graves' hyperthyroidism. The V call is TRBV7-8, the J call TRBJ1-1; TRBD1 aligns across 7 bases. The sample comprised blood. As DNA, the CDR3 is TGTGCCAGCAGCTTTTTAGGGACAGATGTGAACACTGAAGCTTTCTTT. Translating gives CASSFLGTDVNTEAFF. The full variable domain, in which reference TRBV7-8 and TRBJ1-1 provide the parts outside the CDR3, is GAGVSQSPRYKVAKRGQDVALRCDPISGHVSLFWYQQALGQGPEFLTYFQNEAQLDKSGLPSDRFFAERPEGSVSTLKIQRTQQEDSAVYLCASSFLGTDVNTEAFFGQGTRLTVV.